The 18 T cell receptor beta chains below all came from one sample that was sequenced in a study of early T cells in non-severe SARS-CoV-2 infection. TCRdb fed the 5' RACE reads into MiXCR, producing one record per CDR3 protein. This table has tens of thousands of distinct CDR3 sequences, about 9% appearing once. The sequenced sample was whole blood, obtained at baseline. The receptor set was obtained from an adult who was a healthcare worker with PCR-confirmed SARS-CoV-2 infection or an uninfected control (not recorded which).

Many counts were recorded for this clonotype. V and J are TRBV28 and TRBJ1-1; the D gene is possibly TRBD1 (6 bases). Trimming pared 7 bases from V and 1 base from J, leaving 13 bases between. Germline CDR1 is MDHEN and CDR2 is SYDVKM. The CDR3 runs 14 residues. CDR3 bases: TGTGCCAGCAATGAAGGGGGAACGAACACTGAAGCTTTCTTT. It codes for CASNEGGTNTEAFF.

V is TRBV6-5 and J is TRBJ2-7; 11 positions match TRBD2. The CDR3 totals 15 residues. Germline V gene lookup returns CDR1 MNHEY and CDR2 SVGAGI. With V trimmed by 2 bases and J by 2 bases, 2 bases remained unmatched. The CDR3 region is CASSYTSGRPYEQYF. The CDR3 nucleotides are TGTGCCAGCAGTTACACTAGCGGGAGACCCTACGAGCAGTACTTC.

The rearrangement joins TRBV14 to TRBJ2-1; D is perhaps TRBD1 or TRBD2 (6 bases each). V was trimmed by 4 bases and J by 8 bases, leaving 18 bases between them. The CDR3 totals 15 residues. Germline V gene lookup returns CDR1 SGHDN and CDR2 FVKESK. The CDR3 region is CASSPERGRTDEQFF. As DNA, the CDR3 is TGTGCCAGCAGCCCTGAACGGGGGCGCACTGATGAGCAGTTCTTC.

This clonotype was found many times. The rearrangement links TRBV5-1 to TRBJ1-1; D is unresolved. This CDR3 contains 14 residues. Germline lookup yields CDR1 SGHRS and CDR2 YFSETQ. Deletions cut 7 bases from V and 1 base from J, with 14 bases between. CDR3 sequence: CASRSGLSNTEAFF. The CDR3 nucleotides read TGCGCCAGCCGATCGGGTCTATCGAACACTGAAGCTTTCTTT.

The chain recombines TRBV20-1 with TRBJ2-3; either TRBD1 or TRBD2 may supply D (6 bases each). Germline V lookup: CDR1 DFQATT, CDR2 SNEGSKA (reference sequence). The CDR3 consists of 16 residues. V dropped 0 bases and J dropped 5 bases, with 18 bases sitting between them. CDR3 nucleotide sequence: TGCAGTGCTAGAGATGGGTTTCGGGGGCGAGTAGATACGCAGTATTTT. It translates to CSARDGFRGRVDTQYF.

Only a few counts were recorded for this clonotype. As DNA, the CDR3 is TGCAGTGGGCAAACGCTAGCGGGAGGCGGGGATACGCAGTATTTT. Residues: CSGQTLAGGGDTQYF. V usage is TRBV20-1 and J usage is TRBJ2-3; TRBD2 agrees at 11 bases. The germline V gene has CDR1 DFQATT and CDR2 SNEGSKA (reference sequence). The junction had 12 bases not matched to a gene; V was cut back by 7 bases and J by 6 bases. This CDR3 is built from 15 residues.

This clonotype was detected ten times or more. The rearrangement links TRBV10-3 to TRBJ2-1; 13 nucleotides match TRBD2. J gave up 0 bases and V 9 bases, and 2 bases lay outside the gene matches. Germline V CDR1 and CDR2: ENHRY, SYGVKD. This CDR3 is 15 amino acids long. CDR3 coding DNA: TGTGCCATTACTAGCGGGAGGGCCTCCTACAATGAGCAGTTCTTC. It encodes CAITSGRASYNEQFF.

This clonotype was detected many times. The chain joins TRBV6-5 to TRBJ1-2, with D unclear. The CDR3 runs to 14 residues. Germline V lookup: CDR1 MNHEY, CDR2 SVGAGI. The germline V and J ends were trimmed by 4 bases and 1 base, with 10 bases remaining between them. The DNA of the CDR3 is TGTGCCAGCAGTTCTCGGACGGTTAACTATGGCTACACCTTC. Protein: CASSSRTVNYGYTF.

This clonotype was counted many times. The chain recombines TRBV5-6 with TRBJ2-2; the match to TRBD2 covers 15 bases. The CDR3 contains 19 residues. Unmatched junction bases numbered 6, after V lost 0 bases and J lost 3 bases. Looked up from germline, CDR1 is SGHDT and CDR2 is YYEEEE. CDR3 region: CASSLVRGLAGGDTGELFF. Written as DNA, the CDR3 is TGTGCCAGCAGCTTGGTTAGGGGACTAGCGGGAGGTGACACCGGGGAGCTGTTTTTT.

On this clonotype itself: One junction end does not reproduce the germline sequence, and a read error may be involved. The chain has TRBV11-2 and TRBJ2-7; TRBD2 agrees at 8 bases. Per the germline V gene, CDR1 is SGHAT and CDR2 is FQNNGV. This CDR3 comprises 14 residues. CDR3 in amino acids: CASSTLAGTYGQYF. Here the CDR3 DNA reads TGTGCCAGCAGCACGTTAGCGGGAACCTACGGGCAGTACTTC. Drawing the rest from reference TRBV11-2 and TRBJ2-7, the complete variable domain is EAGVAQSPRYKIIEKRQSVAFWCNPISGHATLYWYQQILGQGPKLLIQFQNNGVVDDSQLPKDRFSAERLKGVDSTLKIQPAKLEDSAVYLCASSTLAGTYGQYFGPGTRLTVT.

At least ten counts were recorded for this clonotype. The V gene is TRBV5-4, the J gene TRBJ2-1; 8 nucleotides match TRBD2. Germline V gives CDR1 SGHNT, CDR2 YYREEE (reference sequence). V lost 8 bases, J lost 7 bases, and 2 bases stayed unmatched. The length of the CDR3 is 11 residues. CDR3 nucleotides: TGTGCCAGTTCTAGCGGGAATGAGCAGTTCTTC. This codes for CASSSGNEQFF.

This chain uses TRBV5-1 with TRBJ2-6; either TRBD1 or TRBD2 may supply D (5 bases each). Trimming removed 0 bases at V and 4 bases at J, with 11 bases between. The CDR3 loop spans 16 amino acids. CDR1 is SGHRS, CDR2 YFSETQ, per germline. The CDR3 sequence: CASSLAGRPGANVLTF. The CDR3 bases are TGCGCCAGCAGCTTGGCAGGGAGACCAGGGGCCAACGTCCTGACTTTC.

This clonotype was counted at least ten times. Sequence at one end of the junction differs from germline and may be a read error. The rearrangement links TRBV7-2 to TRBJ2-5, with 8 bases fitting TRBD2. CDR1 SGHTA and CDR2 FQGNSA come from the germline V gene. The CDR3 consists of 14 residues. The DNA of the CDR3 is TGTGCCAGCAACTTAGCGGGATACCAAGAGACCCAGTACTTC. Amino acid sequence: CASNLAGYQETQYF.

The V gene is TRBV6-5, the J gene TRBJ1-1, with D tentatively TRBD1 (5 bases). V gave up 8 bases and J gave up 12 bases, with 16 bases separating them. The CDR3 sequence is 11 residues long. Looked up from germline, CDR1 is MNHEY and CDR2 is SVGAGI. The CDR3: CASGAVLSSFF. The CDR3 DNA sequence: TGTGCCAGCGGGGCTGTACTGAGCTCTTTCTTT.

The chain joins TRBV29-1 to TRBJ2-1; D is perhaps TRBD1 (5 bases). Trimming left V 3 bases short and J 9 bases short, with 21 bases between. The CDR3 is made up of 15 amino acids. Germline V gene sequence: CDR1 SQVTM, CDR2 ANQGSEA. The CDR3: CSVDCRDKDYGEQFF. The CDR3 DNA follows: TGCAGCGTTGATTGCAGGGATAAGGATTATGGTGAGCAGTTCTTC.

This clonotype has just a few counts. The rearrangement joins TRBV6-2 or TRBV6-3 to TRBJ2-1; D may be TRBD1 or TRBD2 (5 bases each). V lost 6 bases and J lost 5, with 11 bases in between. CDR3 size: 13 residues. Germline loops: CDR1 MNHEY, CDR2 SVGEGT. This CDR3 reads CASSRLGHNEQFF. CDR3 nucleotides: TGTGCCAGCAGCCGTTTGGGACACAATGAGCAGTTCTTC.

The rearrangement joins TRBV20-1 to TRBJ2-3, with D perhaps TRBD1 or TRBD2 (5 bases each). V dropped 4 bases and J dropped 4 bases, with 24 bases sitting between them. Germline V lookup: CDR1 DFQATT, CDR2 SNEGSKA (reference sequence). The CDR3 consists of 17 residues. The CDR3, as DNA: TGCAGTGCTAAAGGGGAGCAGGGTCCAAAGGTAGCAGATACGCAGTATTTT. Protein sequence: CSAKGEQGPKVADTQYF.

The table lists this clonotype with a few counts. The CDR3 DNA reads as TGTGCCAGCAGCCTCCGACCGGGACTCTCCTACGAGCAGTACTTC. Translation: CASSLRPGLSYEQYF. The gene calls are TRBV12-3 or TRBV12-4 and TRBJ2-7, with a tentative D call TRBD2 (6 bases). CDR3 length: 15 residues. V shed 6 bases and J shed 0 bases, with 15 bases lying between them.